This T cell receptor beta chain is drawn from a study of T cell clonality in common variable immunodeficiency (dated by TCRdb to the mid-2010s). Standard criteria were used to diagnose CVID, namely serum IgG, IgA and/or IgM reduced below the normal range together with specific antibody deficiency. There were fewer than 45 subjects in the CVID group (about 15 female and 30 or so male), ranging in age from roughly 8 to 65 years, with a mean age of roughly 40. Most of the CVID patients and most of the healthy controls were of Caucasian heritage. All CVID subjects had received replacement immunoglobulin therapy for at least one year at the time of study participation. When blood was collected, none of the CVID subjects were ill or on immunomodulatory or immunosuppressive medication. Heparinized peripheral whole blood samples of about 4.5 to 8 ml were collected from each donor. TCRbeta CDR3 repertoires were sequenced from genomic DNA of adults with common variable immune deficiency (CVID) and healthy adult controls. Diluted blood was density-centrifuged over Hypaque 1077 or Ficoll-Paque to isolate peripheral blood mononuclear cells. Genomic DNA was obtained from unsorted mononuclear cells using either Qiagen column purification or a centrifugation-based method.

Ten or more counts support this clone. Its recognized antigen is unknown. The CDR3 end falls 3 residues outside the read, so it is completed with the germline J gene. For sequencing input, CVID and control samples contributed equivalent amounts of genomic DNA. For every sample, a 60 bp segment covering the rearranged TCRbeta CDR3 region was amplified and then sequenced. The immunoSEQ assay, a bias-corrected multiplex PCR combined with high-throughput sequencing, was used to amplify TCRbeta. In the original analysis: Every unique nucleotide sequence counted as a clone and was annotated with V, D and J genes, copy number and frequency. Sequences were labeled productive if in frame, and non-productive if out of frame or containing stop codons. As previously described, Shannon's entropy was used to calculate clonality. The predicted amino acid sequences of productive clones were used to derive mean CDR3 Kyte-Doolittle hydropathy. Using the R hclust function, scaled V gene usage was clustered hierarchically with Manhattan distance and complete linkage. Sharing of clones by CDR3 amino acid sequence was evaluated by resampling 12 repertoires per group over 100 rounds. The repertoires were screened for approximately 72 published EBV-specific TCRbeta sequences and approximately 230 published CMV-specific TCRbeta sequences. Analysis left out a couple of CVID samples that produced under 10,000 sequences, so 42 CVID repertoires remained. TCRdb took this table from immuneACCESS and kept in-frame rearrangements with V and J called. Such tables lack part of the clones; where checked against another copy, unresolved V genes explain under half of the gap, and the rest is unexplained. V and J calls and clone size are as listed in that table; D and trimming were resolved from the DNA. The table gives around 40,000 clones for this sample, with none occurring only once. 5% to 6.5% of the sample lies in the top ten.

V ends up 5 bases short and J 5 bases short, with an unmatched junction base count of 4. From cysteine to phenylalanine, the CDR3 is 12 amino acids long. Shown are 27 bases from within the CDR3, in frame from base 1. CDR1 and CDR2 are read off the germline V gene as SQVTM and ANQGSEA. Study-wide conclusions, independent of this receptor: Increased TCRbeta clonality was found in CVID subjects compared with healthy controls (t-test p = 0.018), with the increase being most characteristic of about a third of subjects. CVID TCRbeta sequences were reported to have fewer deletions and N-nucleotide insertions and to lack highly modified clones with 13 or more V deletions. Even though DNA input was the same, control samples had an average of around 82,000 unique sequences each, compared with approximately 32,000 in CVID samples. According to the authors, figuring out what caused the increased clonality in CVID would require sequencing the repertoires of T cell subpopulations. Fewer TCRbeta clones were shared among CVID subjects than among healthy controls (p < 0.0001). Patient heterogeneity within the CVID cohort put limits on correlating repertoire features with clinical complications.

The chain is assembled from TRBV29-1 and TRBJ2-5; 8 bases in between match TRBD1. Sequenced sample: peripheral blood mononuclear cells. The receptor was derived from a human donor with common variable immunodeficiency. The CDR3 protein sequence reads: CSVSGGAETQYF. The part of the CDR3 DNA that was read is TGCAGCGTTTCAGGGGGCGCGGAGACC.